This T cell receptor (beta chain) is from a study of T cells in Graves' hyperthyroidism and ophthalmopathy (dated by TCRdb to between 2017 and 2020). Study-wide context: Peripheral blood was collected at initial diagnosis, before any treatment. A discovery cohort of approximately 100 patients, roughly 45 with Graves' ophthalmopathy and about 58 with stable Graves' hyperthyroidism, was used to find distinguishing TCR V-J signatures. TCR Vbeta CDR3 sequencing of 130 to 150 peripheral blood samples (43 ophthalmopathy, 75 to 80 hyperthyroidism and 17 progressor patients) is reported in the paper. The 100 discovery patients were randomly split 7:3 into training and test sets. Once sampling was done, hyperthyroidism patients were given methimazole at a starting dose of 30 mg daily, whereas ophthalmopathy patients were given high-dose intravenous methylprednisolone. Thyroid tissue and blood T-cell repertoires from roughly six Graves' hyperthyroidism patients were also compared in the study. Prospective prediction of ophthalmopathy was tested in an independent validation cohort of some 20 hyperthyroidism patients and 15 to 17 patients who later progressed to ophthalmopathy.

The TCR beta CDR3 regions were amplified from RNA transcripts. The first round of RT-PCR for the TCR CDR3 was performed with the HTBI primer set and the Qiagen OneStep RT-PCR kit. Libraries were constructed in a second round of multiplex PCR, after which size selection and purification were performed. Libraries were sequenced paired-end with 100 bp reads on an Illumina HiSeq2000. Regarding the original processing steps: SOAPnuke was used to process the raw data, with reads discarded if the reads contained adapters or uncalled bases, had a mean Phred below 15, or lacked an exact constant-primer or identifier match. COPE v1.2.5 was used to merge the high-quality paired reads, and each unique nucleotide sequence was defined as a clonotype. MiTCR v1.1 was used to align clonotypes to the IMGT TRBV, TRBD and TRBJ reference segments. Only V-J combinations with frequency above 0.0001, covering about 99% of repertoires, were analysed. A TCS score was defined as the ratio between F50 (clonal expansion) and ExV (chaos), using BLOSUM62-based TCRdist between CDR3 peptides within each V-J. Welch's t-statistics and random forest reduced around 520 V-J features to fewer than 15, which were used in a naive Bayes classifier (R e1071). The raw public data were reprocessed by TCRdb itself: fastp quality trimming at Q25, MiXCR clonotype calling, in-frame beta chains only. One record per CDR3 amino acid sequence lists the most common genes and DNA. These V and J calls derive from TCRdb rather than the authors' analysis. The sample table holds 300,000 to 450,000 distinct CDR3 sequences, of which 20% to 25% were seen once. Over 70% of the sample is held by the ten biggest clonotypes.

Paper-wide results and their limitations: A 13 V-J signature model separated ophthalmopathy from stable hyperthyroidism, with 87.88% sensitivity and roughly 81% specificity in cross-validation and 80%/75% in testing. Blood samples also contained most of the expanded thyroid clonotypes (frequency above 0.001), which suggests that blood repertoires may reflect thyroid immune responses. Sample size was not statistically predetermined, and investigators were not blinded to group allocation. In validation, the model predicted progression to ophthalmopathy a median of around six months before onset, with roughly 70% sensitivity and 72.22% specificity.

CDR1 and CDR2, looked up from the germline V gene, are KGHSH and LQKENI. The CDR3 runs 15 residues from the cysteine to the phenylalanine. Only the CDR3 DNA stays, 45 bases, in frame from base 1. At the junction V is shortened by 3 bases and J by 1 base, with 12 bases in between. A patient counted as having stable Graves' hyperthyroidism if no progression to ophthalmopathy occurred over 18 months of follow-up. The hyperthyroidism patients were between 18 and 65 years old and newly diagnosed, with a disease duration of less than 2 months. The study excluded patients with uncontrolled infections, other autoimmune diseases, pregnancy or lactation. Diagnoses relied on clinical symptoms, serum thyroxine and TRAb, thyroid ultrasound and orbital computed tomography. Ficoll-Paque density gradient centrifugation was used to isolate PBMCs from 10 ml of fresh peripheral blood. Total RNA was extracted using Trizol reagent, and RNA quality was assessed on an Agilent 2100 Bioanalyzer.

Of note for this clonotype: The specificity of this receptor is unknown. Base qualities are not recorded, but no much larger clone differs from it by a single base.

The TCR comes from a man between 45 and 60 years old with Graves' hyperthyroidism. The sample comprised blood. Recombination joined TRBV18 with TRBJ2-5; the D gene is unclear. CDR3 region: CASSPPKAIQETQYF. The DNA sequence reads TGTGCCAGCTCACCCCCAAAGGCCATCCAAGAGACCCAGTACTTC. The variable domain in full, with residues beyond the CDR3 obtained from the reference TRBV18 and TRBJ2-5 genes, is NAGVMQNPRHLVRRRGQEARLRCSPMKGHSHVYWYRQLPEEGLKFMVYLQKENIIDESGMPKERFSAEFPKEGPSILRIQQVVRGDSAAYFCASSPPKAIQETQYFGPGTRLLVL.